The entry below gives a single T cell receptor (beta chain) sequence along with its context. Its antigen is not identified. The V and J ends lost 4 bases and 10 bases respectively, with 17 bases between them. Per the germline V gene, CDR1 is SGHVS and CDR2 is FQNEAQ. The CDR3 consists of 14 residues. Sequencing used immunoSEQ multiplex PCR; TCRdb keeps in-frame clones, though not all of them. The sample comprises 2 million to 3 million clones, around nine tenths of which are singletons, and under 0.15% rests with the top ten. This specimen comes from a study of shared clonotypes between healthy human individuals. Overall study findings and caveats: Limited genetic and exposure-history diversity came from having few donors.

The V call is TRBV7-8, the J call TRBJ2-1, with D tentatively TRBD2 (7 bases). This receptor was obtained from a man aged 18 to 35 in good health. The sequenced sample was naive CD4+ T cells sorted from blood. The subset: CD45RA+ positively selected. CDR3 residues: CASSWRGGLGEQFF. CDR3 DNA sequence: TGTGCCAGCAGCTGGAGGGGGGGCCTCGGGGAGCAGTTCTTC.